The T cell receptor (beta chain) described here comes from a study of cytomegalovirus exposure and HLA in healthy donors. General study results and limits: Later examination showed HLA-associated TCR beta chains had greater clonal expansion than equally common others.

13 Jbeta primers and 60 Vbeta primers were used for the PCR. Generated by immunoSEQ multiplex PCR, the TCRdb table keeps only in-frame clones and is missing some. This sample carries approximately 120,000 clones, around 77% of them seen once, and the ten largest clones take 1% to 1.5%. This CDR3 is 17 amino acids long. The trim removed 5 bases at V and 0 bases at J, leaving 10 bases unmatched. The germline V gene has CDR1 SEHNR and CDR2 FQNEAQ (reference sequence). In the case of this clone: Its antigen is currently unknown.

The chain is built from TRBV7-9 and TRBJ2-7; 10 bases are shared with TRBD2. This sequence was found in a man aged 50 to 60 in good health and CMV-seronegative. Sequencing used PBMCs. As DNA, the CDR3 is TGTGCCAGCAGCCATAACCGTAGCGGGAGGCACTCCTACGAGCAGTACTTC. Translated: CASSHNRSGRHSYEQYF.